Presented here are 9 T cell receptor beta chains from one specimen sequenced in a study of shared clonotypes between healthy human individuals. The data were produced by immunoSEQ multiplex PCR, yet TCRdb's version contains in-frame clones alone and is incomplete. The sample lists 980,000 or so clones, over 60% occurring once. The specimen was memory CD4+ T cells sorted from blood. Subset in this sample: CD45RA-negative fraction. Receptors originate from a man younger than 35 in good health.

The chain carries TRBV30 and TRBJ2-3, with TRBD2 identical over 12 bases. V trimming: 2 bases; J trimming: 0 bases; junction bases outside the gene matches: 6. The CDR3 extends over 17 amino acids. Germline V gene lookup returns CDR1 GTSNPN and CDR2 SVGIG (reference sequence). CDR3 sequence reads: CAWSIGTSGRSTDTQYF. For the CDR3, the DNA is TGTGCCTGGAGTATAGGGACTAGCGGGCGTAGCACAGATACGCAGTATTTT.

The rearrangement links TRBV28 to TRBJ2-1; 11 nucleotides align to TRBD2. Trimming at V came to 3 bases and at J to 5 bases, leaving 3 bases not matched to a gene. Germline V gives CDR1 MDHEN, CDR2 SYDVKM. The CDR3 is 15 residues long. The DNA of the CDR3 is TGTGCCAGCAGTTTTAGCGGGAGGGCCAACAATGAGCAGTTCTTC. Its translation: CASSFSGRANNEQFF.

This clone was observed a few times. V and J are TRBV28 and TRBJ2-5, with D perhaps TRBD2 (6 bases). The CDR3 totals 15 residues. Germline V gives CDR1 MDHEN, CDR2 SYDVKM. The ends were cut back, 4 bases at V and 7 bases at J, with 19 bases in the middle. CDR3 nucleotide sequence: TGTGCCAGCAGTTCCTCCGGGACCCGGAGGGTGACCCAGTACTTC. Protein product: CASSSSGTRRVTQYF.

The chain is built from TRBV9 and TRBJ2-5; 9 nucleotides align to TRBD1. Per germline, CDR1 SGDLS and CDR2 YYNGEE. The CDR3 is 14 amino acids. V shed 3 bases, J shed 2 bases, and the junction held 2 bases outside the gene matches. In DNA form, the CDR3 reads TGTGCCAGCAGCGCCGGGACAGGGCAAGAGACCCAGTACTTC. Its translation is CASSAGTGQETQYF.

In this sample, this clone turned up a few times. This sequence joins TRBV6-5 and TRBJ2-7, with D unclear. The CDR3 has 14 amino acids. Germline V gives CDR1 MNHEY, CDR2 SVGAGI. Trimming pared 1 base from V and 5 bases from J, leaving 12 bases between. This CDR3 is CASSYWLGNHEQYF. DNA for the CDR3: TGTGCCAGCAGTTACTGGTTGGGGAACCACGAGCAGTACTTC.

This clone came up many times. The chain links TRBV12-2 to TRBJ1-4; TRBD1 was called by the table and not checked on the DNA. TRBV12-2 corresponds to a pseudogene. This CDR3 has 15 amino acids. This chain's CDR3 is CASRLATGANEKLFF. CDR3 nucleotides: TGTGCAAGTCGCTTAGCCACAGGGGCTAATGAAAAACTGTTTTTT.

The rearrangement links TRBV5-1 to TRBJ2-5; 8 bases fit TRBD2. The germline V gene has CDR1 SGHRS and CDR2 YFSETQ. This CDR3 is 17 amino acids long. V was pared by 4 bases and J by 7 bases, with 18 bases of the junction left unmatched. The CDR3 bases are TGCGCCAGCAGCACCGGGACTAGTGAGCAACGTCGAGGGACCCAGTACTTC. This translates into CASSTGTSEQRRGTQYF.

Of note for this clone: Other DNA variants within this sample encode the same CDR3. The chain recombines TRBV30 with TRBJ2-7, with D unresolved. This CDR3 has 11 residues. Per the germline V gene, CDR1 is GTSNPN and CDR2 is SVGIG (reference sequence). Trimming took off 1 base at V and 2 bases at J, with 3 bases between the two ends. CDR3 amino acids: CAWSAAYEQYF. The CDR3 bases are TGTGCCTGGAGTGCAGCCTACGAGCAGTACTTC.

The chain carries TRBV7-2 and TRBJ2-2, with D possibly TRBD1 on 6 matching bases. V lost 5 bases and J 7 bases, leaving 11 bases between the germline ends. CDR3 length: 13 amino acids. In germline, CDR1 is SGHTA, CDR2 FQGNSA. In DNA, the CDR3 is TGTGCCAGCAGCCCTGAGGGGGTCGGGGAGCTGTTTTTT. This gives the protein CASSPEGVGELFF.